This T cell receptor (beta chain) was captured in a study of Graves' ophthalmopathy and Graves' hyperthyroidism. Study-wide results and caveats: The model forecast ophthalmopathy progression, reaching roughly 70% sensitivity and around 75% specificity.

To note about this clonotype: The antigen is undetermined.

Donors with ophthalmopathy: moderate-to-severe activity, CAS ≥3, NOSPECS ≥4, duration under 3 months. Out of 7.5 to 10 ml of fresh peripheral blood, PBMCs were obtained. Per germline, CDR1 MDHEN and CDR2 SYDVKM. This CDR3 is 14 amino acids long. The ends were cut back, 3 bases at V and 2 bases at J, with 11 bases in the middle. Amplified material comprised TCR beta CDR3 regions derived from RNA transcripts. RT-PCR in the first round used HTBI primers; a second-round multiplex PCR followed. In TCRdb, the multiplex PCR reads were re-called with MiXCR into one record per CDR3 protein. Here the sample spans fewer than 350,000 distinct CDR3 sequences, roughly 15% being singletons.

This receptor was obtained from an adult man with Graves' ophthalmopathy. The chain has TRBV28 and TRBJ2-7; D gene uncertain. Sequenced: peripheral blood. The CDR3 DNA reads TGTGCCAGCAGTTTTACGGTGGACCCCTACGAGCAGTACTTC. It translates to CASSFTVDPYEQYF. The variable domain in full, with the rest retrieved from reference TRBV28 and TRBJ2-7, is DVKVTQSSRYLVKRTGEKVFLECVQDMDHENMFWYRQDPGLGLRLIYFSYDVKMKEKGDIPEGYSVSREKKERFSLILESASTNQTSMYLCASSFTVDPYEQYFGPGTRLTVT.